A selection of T cell receptor beta chains follows, all from one sample in a study of regulatory T cells in long-lasting Graves disease. TCRdb used MiXCR to reprocess the multiplex PCR reads, holding one entry per CDR3 protein. The table includes hundreds of thousands of distinct CDR3 sequences, 15% to 20% detected once. The sequencing here drew on peripheral blood mononuclear cells (PBMCs), taken when the disease was refractory, from a patient treated with antithyroid drugs. Source of these receptors: a female donor with Graves disease. CDR3s include the opening cysteine and the closing phenylalanine or tryptophan. Fields, in order: D gene, J gene, V gene, CDR3 length, clone size, CDR3 DNA, CDR3 protein. A D gene is named only where the DNA matches it firmly. A row's size may be missing; if present it is once, few, many or a size class.

d_call: .
j_call: TRBJ1-2
v_call: TRBV12-3/TRBV12-4
cdr3_length: 14
clone_size: many
cdr3_nt: TGTGCCAGCAGTCCAAGGACGGAATTCTATGGCTACACCTTC
cdr3_aa: CASSPRTEFYGYTF

d_call: .
j_call: TRBJ1-1
v_call: TRBV6-1
cdr3_length: 13
clone_size: .
cdr3_nt: TGTGCCAGCAGGCTAGACCTGAACACTGAAGCTTTCTTT
cdr3_aa: CASRLDLNTEAFF

d_call: .
j_call: TRBJ1-1
v_call: TRBV11-2
cdr3_length: 14
clone_size: many
cdr3_nt: TGTGCCAGCAGCTCAGACCTAGGGGTAACTGAAGCTTTCTTT
cdr3_aa: CASSSDLGVTEAFF

d_call: .
j_call: TRBJ2-7
v_call: TRBV2
cdr3_length: 12
clone_size: .
cdr3_nt: TGTGCCAGCAGTCGAGTGAGTTACGAGCAGTACTTC
cdr3_aa: CASSRVSYEQYF

d_call: .
j_call: TRBJ1-2
v_call: TRBV5-1
cdr3_length: 14
clone_size: .
cdr3_nt: TGCGCCAGCAGCTTGGTACACCCGAGTGATGGCTACACCTTC
cdr3_aa: CASSLVHPSDGYTF

d_call: .
j_call: TRBJ1-2
v_call: TRBV28
cdr3_length: 15
clone_size: many
cdr3_nt: TGTGCCAGCAGTCAACGGACAGAGGGCACGGGAGGCTACACCTTC
cdr3_aa: CASSQRTEGTGGYTF

d_call: TRBD1
j_call: TRBJ2-1
v_call: TRBV11-1
cdr3_length: 15
clone_size: .
cdr3_nt: TGTGCCAGCAGCCCCCGGGACAGACATTACAATGAGCAGTTCTTC
cdr3_aa: CASSPRDRHYNEQFF

d_call: .
j_call: TRBJ1-5
v_call: TRBV12-3/TRBV12-4
cdr3_length: 14
clone_size: many
cdr3_nt: TGTGCCAGCAGTTTATCTGGGAAAGGCCAGCCCCAGCATTTT
cdr3_aa: CASSLSGKGQPQHF

d_call: TRBD1
j_call: TRBJ1-2
v_call: TRBV28
cdr3_length: 14
clone_size: .
cdr3_nt: TGTGCCAGCAGTCCCCCGGGACAGGTCTATGGCTACACCTTC
cdr3_aa: CASSPPGQVYGYTF

d_call: TRBD2
j_call: TRBJ2-1
v_call: TRBV20-1
cdr3_length: 14
clone_size: once
cdr3_nt: TGCAGTGCTATAGCTAGCGGGAGCCGAGGGGAGCAGTTCTTC
cdr3_aa: CSAIASGSRGEQFF

d_call: .
j_call: TRBJ1-1
v_call: TRBV27
cdr3_length: 14
clone_size: once
cdr3_nt: TGTGCCAGCAGTTTGTCAGGGGTCGTCGCTGAAGCTTTCTTT
cdr3_aa: CASSLSGVVAEAFF